This T cell receptor (beta chain) is drawn from a study of T cells after posttransplantation cyclophosphamide. Study outcomes and limitations: TRB clonality was highly associated with recipient CMV seropositivity and reactivation.

The assay was immunoSEQ multiplex PCR, and TCRdb's table has in-frame clones only and misses some. The data show about 39,000 clones, with none appearing a single time. Germline trimming cut 4 bases from V and 7 bases from J; bases unmatched to any gene: 10. The CDR3 runs 16 residues. Germline V gives CDR1 SGHNT, CDR2 YYREEE (reference sequence). This clone showed up many times. The antigen remains unidentified. The TCR comes from a woman between 45 and 65 years old in good health and a related stem cell transplant donor. Sequencing was performed on PBMCs. The chain joins TRBV5-4 to TRBJ2-1, with 11 positions matching TRBD1. CDR3 sequence: CASSAGQGAGENEQFF. The DNA of the CDR3 is TGTGCCAGCAGCGCTGGACAGGGGGCCGGGGAAAATGAGCAGTTCTTC.